This T cell receptor beta chain was observed in a study of cytomegalovirus exposure and HLA in healthy donors. General study results and limits: Certain indistinguishable V segments, among them TRBV6-2 and TRBV6-3, were excluded.

V was clipped by 6 bases and J by 6 bases; unmatched bases: 6. The CDR3 totals 14 residues. Germline V gene data show CDR1 as SGHVS and CDR2 as FQNEAQ. Researchers ran the PCR with 60 Vbeta and 13 Jbeta primers. This table comes from immunoSEQ multiplex PCR, and its TCRdb copy is limited to in-frame clones, with some not included. The table records around 180,000 clones, more than 65% of them present only once. Concerning this clone itself: Its specificity is unknown.

This receptor was taken from a woman in her twenties or thirties in good health and CMV-seropositive. The gene calls are TRBV7-8 and TRBJ1-5; 9 nucleotides match TRBD1. Input material: PBMCs. Here the CDR3 reads CASRTGTGPQPQHF. The DNA of the CDR3 is TGTGCCAGCAGGACCGGGACAGGGCCTCAGCCCCAGCATTTT. Using reference TRBV7-8 and TRBJ1-5 for the parts outside the CDR3, the full variable domain is GAGVSQSPRYKVAKRGQDVALRCDPISGHVSLFWYQQALGQGPEFLTYFQNEAQLDKSGLPSDRFFAERPEGSVSTLKIQRTQQEDSAVYLCASRTGTGPQPQHFGDGTRLSIL.